The table lists the clone carrying this T cell receptor (beta chain) with a few counts. Its specificity is unknown. MiXCR, run by TCRdb on the RT-PCR reads, gives a single entry per CDR3 protein. The repertoire holds 500,000 or so distinct CDR3 sequences, more than 15% seen once, with 3% in the top ten. V gave up 6 bases and J gave up 0 bases; unmatched junction bases: 5. The CDR3 sequence is 14 residues long. Germline V gives CDR1 DFQATT, CDR2 SNEGSKA (reference sequence). The data were obtained in a study of response to subunit inactivated influenza vaccine. General observations from the study: Authors suggested each seasonal flu vaccination may recruit only limited numbers of new T cells.

The receptor's source is a man in his fifties or sixties who received an inactivated influenza vaccine. Sample: CD4+ T cells sorted from PBMCs, taken approximately 25 months after vaccination. The chain has TRBV20-1 and TRBJ1-5; 7 bases match TRBD1. Here the CDR3 DNA reads TGCAGTGCCGGGACAGCCTATAGCAATCAGCCCCAGCATTTT. Translated, it gives CSAGTAYSNQPQHF.